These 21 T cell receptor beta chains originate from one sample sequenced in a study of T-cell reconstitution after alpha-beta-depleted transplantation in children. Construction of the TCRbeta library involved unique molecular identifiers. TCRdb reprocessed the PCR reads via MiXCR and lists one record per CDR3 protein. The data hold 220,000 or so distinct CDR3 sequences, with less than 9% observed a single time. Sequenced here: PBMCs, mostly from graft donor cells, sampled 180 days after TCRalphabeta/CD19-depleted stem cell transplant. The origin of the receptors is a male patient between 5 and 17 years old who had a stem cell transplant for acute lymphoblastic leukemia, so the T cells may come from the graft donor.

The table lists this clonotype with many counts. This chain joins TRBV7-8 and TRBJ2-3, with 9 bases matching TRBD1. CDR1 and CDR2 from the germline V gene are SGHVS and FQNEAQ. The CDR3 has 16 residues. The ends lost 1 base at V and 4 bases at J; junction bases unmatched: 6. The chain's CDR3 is CASSLGGTGIPDTQYF. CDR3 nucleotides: TGTGCCAGCAGCTTAGGGGGGACAGGGATCCCAGATACGCAGTATTTT.

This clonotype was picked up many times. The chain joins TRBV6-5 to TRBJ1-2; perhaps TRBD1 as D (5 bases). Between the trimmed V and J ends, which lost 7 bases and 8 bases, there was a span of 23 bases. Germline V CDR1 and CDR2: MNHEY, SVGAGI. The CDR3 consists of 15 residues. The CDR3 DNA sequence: TGTGCCAGCAAACTGACGGGGACCAGGTCTAGAGGCTACACCTTC. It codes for CASKLTGTRSRGYTF.

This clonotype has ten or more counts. In DNA form, the CDR3 reads TGTGCCAGCAGTCCGGAGGATCGGGCCTCTTACAATGAGCAGTTCTTC. The encoded protein is CASSPEDRASYNEQFF. This chain joins TRBV6-2 or TRBV6-3 and TRBJ2-1, with a weak D call TRBD2 (5 bases). The germline V gene encodes CDR1 MNHEY and CDR2 SVGEGT. This CDR3 spans 16 amino acids. Trimming stripped 5 bases from V and 4 bases from J, with 18 bases between.

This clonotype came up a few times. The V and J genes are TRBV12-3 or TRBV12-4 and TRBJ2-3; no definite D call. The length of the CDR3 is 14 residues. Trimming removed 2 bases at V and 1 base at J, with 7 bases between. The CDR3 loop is CASSLRVGTDTQYF. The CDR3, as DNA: TGTGCCAGCAGTTTAAGGGTGGGCACAGATACGCAGTATTTT.

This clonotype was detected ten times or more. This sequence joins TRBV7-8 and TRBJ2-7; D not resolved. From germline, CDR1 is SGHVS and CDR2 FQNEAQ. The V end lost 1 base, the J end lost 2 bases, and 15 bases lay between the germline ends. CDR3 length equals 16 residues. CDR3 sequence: CASSLDDGSFTYEQYF. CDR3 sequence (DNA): TGTGCCAGCAGCTTAGATGACGGCAGTTTTACCTACGAGCAGTACTTC.

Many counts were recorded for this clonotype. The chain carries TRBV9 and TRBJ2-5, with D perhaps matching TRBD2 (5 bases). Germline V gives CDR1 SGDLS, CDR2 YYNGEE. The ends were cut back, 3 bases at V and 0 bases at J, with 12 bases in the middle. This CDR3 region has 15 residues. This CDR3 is CASSAETGYQETQYF. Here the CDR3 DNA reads TGTGCCAGCAGCGCGGAGACGGGGTACCAAGAGACCCAGTACTTC. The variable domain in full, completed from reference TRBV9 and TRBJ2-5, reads DSGVTQTPKHLITATGQRVTLRCSPRSGDLSVYWYQQSLDQGLQFLIQYYNGEERAKGNILERFSAQQFPDLHSELNLSSLELGDSALYFCASSAETGYQETQYFGPGTRLLVL.

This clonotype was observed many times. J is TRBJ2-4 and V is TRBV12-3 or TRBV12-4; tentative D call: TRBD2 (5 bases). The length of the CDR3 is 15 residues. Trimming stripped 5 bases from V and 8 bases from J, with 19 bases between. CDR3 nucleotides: TGTGCCAGCAGTGACTCGGCAAAAACTAGTTACATTCAGTACTTC. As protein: CASSDSAKTSYIQYF.

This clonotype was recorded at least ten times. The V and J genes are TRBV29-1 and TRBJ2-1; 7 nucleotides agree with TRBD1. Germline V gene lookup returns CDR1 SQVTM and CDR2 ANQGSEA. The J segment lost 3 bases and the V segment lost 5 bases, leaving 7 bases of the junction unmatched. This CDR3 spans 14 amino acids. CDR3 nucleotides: TGCAGCGTTTCAATGACAGGGAACTACAATGAGCAGTTCTTC. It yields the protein CSVSMTGNYNEQFF.

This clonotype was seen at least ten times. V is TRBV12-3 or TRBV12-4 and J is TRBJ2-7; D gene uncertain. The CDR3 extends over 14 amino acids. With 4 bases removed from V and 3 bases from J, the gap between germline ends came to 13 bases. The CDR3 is CASSSLRLSYEQYF. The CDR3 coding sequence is TGTGCCAGCAGTTCCCTTAGGTTAAGCTACGAGCAGTACTTC.

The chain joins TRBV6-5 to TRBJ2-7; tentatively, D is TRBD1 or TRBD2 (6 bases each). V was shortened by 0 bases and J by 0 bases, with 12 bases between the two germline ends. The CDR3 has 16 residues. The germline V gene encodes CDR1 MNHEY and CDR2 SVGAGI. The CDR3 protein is CASSYSRGAISYEQYF. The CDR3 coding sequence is TGTGCCAGCAGTTACTCAAGGGGGGCAATCTCCTACGAGCAGTACTTC.

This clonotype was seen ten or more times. CDR3 region: CASSSNIPREKLFF. DNA for the CDR3: TGTGCCAGCAGTTCCAATATCCCGAGAGAAAAACTGTTTTTT. The chain links TRBV28 to TRBJ1-4; D is ambiguous. Germline CDR1 MDHEN, CDR2 SYDVKM. CDR3 size: 14 residues. Trimming shortened V by 4 bases and J by 8 bases, and 14 bases separated the two germline ends. The full variable domain, its missing parts supplied by reference TRBV28 and TRBJ1-4, is DVKVTQSSRYLVKRTGEKVFLECVQDMDHENMFWYRQDPGLGLRLIYFSYDVKMKEKGDIPEGYSVSREKKERFSLILESASTNQTSMYLCASSSNIPREKLFFGSGTQLSVL.

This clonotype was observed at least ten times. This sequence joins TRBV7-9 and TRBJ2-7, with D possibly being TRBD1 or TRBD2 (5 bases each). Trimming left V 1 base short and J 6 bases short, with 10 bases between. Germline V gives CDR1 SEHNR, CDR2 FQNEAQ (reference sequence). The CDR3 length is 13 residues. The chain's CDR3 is CASSLGGQGEQYF. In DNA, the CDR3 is TGTGCCAGCAGCTTAGGAGGGCAGGGCGAGCAGTACTTC.

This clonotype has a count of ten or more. The CDR3 spells CASSTLQGTPYNEQFF. As DNA, the CDR3 is TGTGCCAGCAGCACCCTACAGGGGACACCCTACAATGAGCAGTTCTTC. The V gene is TRBV7-3, the J gene TRBJ2-1; 7 bases fit TRBD1. This CDR3 contains 16 residues. V lost 5 bases and J lost 2; bases outside the gene matches: 9. The germline V gene has CDR1 SGHTA and CDR2 FQGTGA.

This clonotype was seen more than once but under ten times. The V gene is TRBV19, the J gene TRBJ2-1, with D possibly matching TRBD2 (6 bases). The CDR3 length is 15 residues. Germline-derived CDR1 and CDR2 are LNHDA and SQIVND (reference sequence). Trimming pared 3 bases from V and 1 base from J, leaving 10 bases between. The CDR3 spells CASSIFGSSYNEQFF. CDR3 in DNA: TGTGCCAGTAGTATCTTCGGGAGTTCCTACAATGAGCAGTTCTTC.

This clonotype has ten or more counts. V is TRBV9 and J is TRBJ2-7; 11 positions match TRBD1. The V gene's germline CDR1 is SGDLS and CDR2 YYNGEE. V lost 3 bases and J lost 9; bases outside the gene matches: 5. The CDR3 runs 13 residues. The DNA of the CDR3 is TGTGCCAGCAGCGAAGGACAGGGGGCTCGGCAGTACTTC. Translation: CASSEGQGARQYF.

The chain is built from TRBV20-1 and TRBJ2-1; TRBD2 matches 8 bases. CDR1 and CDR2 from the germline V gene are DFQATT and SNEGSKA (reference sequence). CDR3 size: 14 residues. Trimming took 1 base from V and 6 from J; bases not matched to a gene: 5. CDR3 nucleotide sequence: TGCAGTGCTAGAGTTACGGGGGGGTTCAATGAGCAGTTCTTC. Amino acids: CSARVTGGFNEQFF.

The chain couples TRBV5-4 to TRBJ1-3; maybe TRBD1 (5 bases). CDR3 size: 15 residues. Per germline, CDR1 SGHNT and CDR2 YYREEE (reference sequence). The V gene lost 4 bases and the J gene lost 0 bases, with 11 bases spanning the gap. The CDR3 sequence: CASSGGGISGNTIYF. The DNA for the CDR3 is TGTGCCAGCAGCGGGGGTGGGATCTCTGGAAACACCATATATTTT.

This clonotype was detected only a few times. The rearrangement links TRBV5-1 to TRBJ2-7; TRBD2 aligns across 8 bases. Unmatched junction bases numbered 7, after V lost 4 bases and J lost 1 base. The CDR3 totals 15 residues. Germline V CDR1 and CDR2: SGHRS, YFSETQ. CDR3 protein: CASSPREGGSYEQYF. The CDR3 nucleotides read TGCGCCAGCAGCCCCCGGGAGGGGGGTTCCTACGAGCAGTACTTC.

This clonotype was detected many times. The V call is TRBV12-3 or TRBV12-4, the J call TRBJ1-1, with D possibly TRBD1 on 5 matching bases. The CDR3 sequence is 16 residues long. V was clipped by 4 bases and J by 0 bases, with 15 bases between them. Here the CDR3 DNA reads TGTGCCAGCAGTTCACGGACCAGGGAGATGAACACTGAAGCTTTCTTT. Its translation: CASSSRTREMNTEAFF.

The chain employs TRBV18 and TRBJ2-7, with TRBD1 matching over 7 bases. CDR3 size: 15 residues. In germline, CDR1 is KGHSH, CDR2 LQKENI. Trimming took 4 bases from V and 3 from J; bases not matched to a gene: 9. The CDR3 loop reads CASSHTGTANYEQYF. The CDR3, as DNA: TGTGCCAGCTCACATACCGGGACAGCCAACTACGAGCAGTACTTC.

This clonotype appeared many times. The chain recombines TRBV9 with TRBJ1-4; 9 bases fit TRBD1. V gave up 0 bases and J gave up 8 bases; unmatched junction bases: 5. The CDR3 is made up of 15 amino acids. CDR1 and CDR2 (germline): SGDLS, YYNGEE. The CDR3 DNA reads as TGTGCCAGCAGCGTAGATGGGACAGGGTGGGAAAAACTGTTTTTT. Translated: CASSVDGTGWEKLFF.